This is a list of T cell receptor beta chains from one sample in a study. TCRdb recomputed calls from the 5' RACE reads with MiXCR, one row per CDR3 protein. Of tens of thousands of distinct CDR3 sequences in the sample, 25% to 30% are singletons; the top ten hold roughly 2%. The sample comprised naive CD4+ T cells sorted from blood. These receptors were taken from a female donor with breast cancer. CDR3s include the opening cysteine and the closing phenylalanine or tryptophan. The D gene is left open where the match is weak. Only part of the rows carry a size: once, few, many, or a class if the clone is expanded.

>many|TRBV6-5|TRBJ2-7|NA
TGTGCCAGCAGTTACTTGGGCCGCGAGCAGTACTTC
CASSYLGREQYF
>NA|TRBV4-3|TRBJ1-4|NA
TGCGCCAGCAACCAAGACCCGATAGGGGGTGATGAAAAACTGTTTTTT
CASNQDPIGGDEKLFF
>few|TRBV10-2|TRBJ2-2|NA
TGCGCCAGCAGTGCGGGGTCCTCCGCCGGGAACACCGGGGAGCTGTTTTTT
CASSAGSSAGNTGELFF
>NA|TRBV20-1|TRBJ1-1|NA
TGCAGTGCTAGGATACAGGGCACTGAAGCTTTCTTT
CSARIQGTEAFF
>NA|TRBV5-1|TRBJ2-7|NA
TGCGCCAGCAGCTTGGCGGTCTACTCCTACGAGCAGTACTTC
CASSLAVYSYEQYF
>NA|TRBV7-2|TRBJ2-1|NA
TGTGCCAGCAGCTTAGCGCCAGGGCGTAATTTCTACAATGAGCAGTTCTTC
CASSLAPGRNFYNEQFF
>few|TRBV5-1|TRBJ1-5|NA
TGCGCCAGCAGCCTGGAGAGCAGGGGCGATCAGCCCCAGCATTTT
CASSLESRGDQPQHF
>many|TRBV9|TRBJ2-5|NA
TGTGCCAGCAGCGTAGAAGCGGTGACTGGTGGGACCCAGTACTTC
CASSVEAVTGGTQYF
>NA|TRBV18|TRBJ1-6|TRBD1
TGTGCCAGCTCTGGCCAGGGGGTGAATAATTCACCCCTCCACTTT
CASSGQGVNNSPLHF
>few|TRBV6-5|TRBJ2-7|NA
TGTGCCAGCAGTTACGACTATTATGGCGAGCAGTACTTC
CASSYDYYGEQYF
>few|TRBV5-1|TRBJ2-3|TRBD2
TGCGCCAGCAACCTACTAGCGGGAGGGCCAGATACGCAGTATTTT
CASNLLAGGPDTQYF
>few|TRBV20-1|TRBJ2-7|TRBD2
TGCAGTGCCCTTCTGGACGGGGGGAGGGAGCAGTACTTC
CSALLDGGREQYF
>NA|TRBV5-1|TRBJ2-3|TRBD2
TGCGCCAGTAGGACTAGCGGGGCTAGCACAGATACGCAGTATTTT
CASRTSGASTDTQYF
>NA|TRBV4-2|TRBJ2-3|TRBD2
TGTGCCAGCAGCCCTTTTGACTCGGGCGGGGGGGCAGATACGCAGTATTTT
CASSPFDSGGGADTQYF
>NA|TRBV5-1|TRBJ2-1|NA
TGCGCCAGCAGCATACAGGAGTTTTACAATGAGCAGTTCTTC
CASSIQEFYNEQFF
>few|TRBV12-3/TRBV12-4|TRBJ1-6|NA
TGTGCCAGCAGTTTAGGAGGGGATTCACCCCTCCACTTT
CASSLGGDSPLHF
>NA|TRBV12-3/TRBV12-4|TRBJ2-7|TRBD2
TGTGCCAGCAGGATTGCGGGGGTCTACGAGCAGTACTTC
CASRIAGVYEQYF
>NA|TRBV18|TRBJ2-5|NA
TGTGCCAGCTCACCACCAGGCCAAGAGACCCAGTACTTC
CASSPPGQETQYF
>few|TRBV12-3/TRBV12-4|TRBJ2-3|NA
TGTGCCAGCAGTTTCGGGAGCCTCTACACAGATACGCAGTATTTT
CASSFGSLYTDTQYF
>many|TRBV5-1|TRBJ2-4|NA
TGCGCCAGCAGCTTAGGAGGGAAAAACATTCAGTACTTC
CASSLGGKNIQYF
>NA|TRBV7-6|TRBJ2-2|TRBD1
TGTGCCAGCAGCAATGGGGGACAGCTGAACACCGGGGAGCTGTTTTTT
CASSNGGQLNTGELFF
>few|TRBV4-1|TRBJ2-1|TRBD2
TGCGCCAGCAGCCTAGCGGGGGGGCTGGGTGAGCAGTTCTTC
CASSLAGGLGEQFF
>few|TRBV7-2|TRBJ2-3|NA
TGTGCCAGCAGCCCGACAGACCTCACAGATACGCAGTATTTT
CASSPTDLTDTQYF
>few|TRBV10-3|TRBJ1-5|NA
TGTGCCATCAGTGAGAGCGCTCAGCCCCAGCATTTT
CAISESAQPQHF
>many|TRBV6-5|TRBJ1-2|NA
TGTGCCAGCAGAGACAGTAGCTATGGCTACACCTTC
CASRDSSYGYTF
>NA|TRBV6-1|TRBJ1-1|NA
TGTGCCAGCATGAGAACAGTGAACACTGAAGCTTTCTTT
CASMRTVNTEAFF
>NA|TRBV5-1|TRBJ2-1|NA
TGCGCCAGCAGCATGGGGGAGGCCGTCAATGAGCAGTTCTTC
CASSMGEAVNEQFF
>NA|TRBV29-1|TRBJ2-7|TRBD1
TGCAGCGTTGGCGGACAGGGGACCTACGAGCAGTACTTC
CSVGGQGTYEQYF
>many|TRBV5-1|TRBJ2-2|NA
TGCGCCAGCAGCCGGGATAGCCAACCCGCGGGCGGGGAGCTGTTTTTT
CASSRDSQPAGGELFF
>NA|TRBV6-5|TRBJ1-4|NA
TGTGCCAGCTCCCCGGGGACAACGGGTGAAAAACTGTTTTTT
CASSPGTTGEKLFF
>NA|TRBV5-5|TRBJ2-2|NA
TGTGCCAGCAGCTTGGACATGAGGCCCGGGGAGCTGTTTTTT
CASSLDMRPGELFF
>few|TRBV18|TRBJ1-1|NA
TGTGCCAGCTCACGTACAGGTCCAGGGGAAGGAACTGAAGCTTTCTTT
CASSRTGPGEGTEAFF
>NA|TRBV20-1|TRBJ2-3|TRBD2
TGCAGTGCTAGAGTTCCGGGGGGGGCACCGCAGTATTTT
CSARVPGGAPQYF
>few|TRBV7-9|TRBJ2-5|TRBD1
TGTGCCAGCAGCTTATGGCAGGGGGCTTTAGAGACCCAGTACTTC
CASSLWQGALETQYF
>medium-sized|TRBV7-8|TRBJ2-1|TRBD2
TGTGCCAGCAGCCCCCGACTAGCGGGGACCAATGAGCAGTTCTTC
CASSPRLAGTNEQFF
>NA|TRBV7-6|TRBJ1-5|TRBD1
TGTGCCAGCAGCTTAGCGGCCGGGACAGGGCGAATGGGACGGGATCAGCCCCAGCATTTT
CASSLAAGTGRMGRDQPQHF
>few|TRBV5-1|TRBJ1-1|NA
TGCGCCAGCAGCTTGGATGATCTCGCTCGGAGCACTGAAGCTTTCTTT
CASSLDDLARSTEAFF
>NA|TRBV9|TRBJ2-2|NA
TGTGCCAGCAGCGTGAGGGCGGTACCCACCGGGGAGCTGTTTTTT
CASSVRAVPTGELFF
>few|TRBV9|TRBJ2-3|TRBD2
TGTGCCAGCAGCGGCCGCTGGGGAGCGGGGGATGCAGATACGCAGTATTTT
CASSGRWGAGDADTQYF
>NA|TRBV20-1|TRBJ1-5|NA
TGCAGTGCTAGGGTCGCGGGGAGAAGCAATCAGCCCCAGCATTTT
CSARVAGRSNQPQHF
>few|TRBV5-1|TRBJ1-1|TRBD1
TGCGCCAGCAGCTTGGGACAGGGGGCTGTGACTGAAGCTTTCTTT
CASSLGQGAVTEAFF
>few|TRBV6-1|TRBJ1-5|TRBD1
TGTGCCAGCAGTTCTTCCGGGACAGGGGGCGGGCAGCCCCAGCATTTT
CASSSSGTGGGQPQHF
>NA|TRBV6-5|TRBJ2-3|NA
TGTGCCAGCAGTTACTCGTCGTCGTCATACGATACGCAGTATTTT
CASSYSSSSYDTQYF
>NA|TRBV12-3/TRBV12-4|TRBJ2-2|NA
TGTGCCAGCAGCGCGAATGCCGGGGAGCTGTTTTTT
CASSANAGELFF
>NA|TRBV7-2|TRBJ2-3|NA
TGTGCCAGCGGCTTGGGGAGCACAGATACGCAGTATTTT
CASGLGSTDTQYF
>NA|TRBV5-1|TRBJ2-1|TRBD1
TGCGCCAGCAGTTGGACAGGGGATTCGTCCTACAATGAGCAGTTCTTC
CASSWTGDSSYNEQFF
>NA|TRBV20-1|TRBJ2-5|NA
TGCAGTGCCCCTCGGGCTAGCGAGCCAGAGACCCAGTACTTC
CSAPRASEPETQYF
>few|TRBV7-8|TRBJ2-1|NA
TGTGCCAGCAGCCTCAATAGCCGCAAAAGGAATGAGCAGTTCTTC
CASSLNSRKRNEQFF
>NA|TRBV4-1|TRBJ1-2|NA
TGCGCCAGCAGCCAAGAAGGCAGGCCCGACTACACCTTC
CASSQEGRPDYTF
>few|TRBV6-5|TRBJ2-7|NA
TGTGCCAGCAGCCATACCGGGACGCCCAGGGACCCCGAGCCCTACGAGCAGTACTTC
CASSHTGTPRDPEPYEQYF
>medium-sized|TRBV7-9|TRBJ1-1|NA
TGTGCCAGCAGCTTATATCGGGATCTCACTGAAGCTTTCTTT
CASSLYRDLTEAFF
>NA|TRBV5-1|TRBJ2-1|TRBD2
TGCGCCAGCAGCTTGGGACCTAGCGGGAGTGCCTACAATGAGCAGTTCTTC
CASSLGPSGSAYNEQFF
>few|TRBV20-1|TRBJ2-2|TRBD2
TGCAGTGCTAGAGGGGGTCTAGCGGGAGAATTCGGGACCGGGGAGCTGTTTTTT
CSARGGLAGEFGTGELFF
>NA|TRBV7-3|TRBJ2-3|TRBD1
TGTGCCGGCAGCTTGACAGGGGGAATGACAGATACGCAGTATTTT
CAGSLTGGMTDTQYF
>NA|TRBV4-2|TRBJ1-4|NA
TGTGCCAGCAGCCAAGGTGCTATCTCGGAACTGTTTTTT
CASSQGAISELFF